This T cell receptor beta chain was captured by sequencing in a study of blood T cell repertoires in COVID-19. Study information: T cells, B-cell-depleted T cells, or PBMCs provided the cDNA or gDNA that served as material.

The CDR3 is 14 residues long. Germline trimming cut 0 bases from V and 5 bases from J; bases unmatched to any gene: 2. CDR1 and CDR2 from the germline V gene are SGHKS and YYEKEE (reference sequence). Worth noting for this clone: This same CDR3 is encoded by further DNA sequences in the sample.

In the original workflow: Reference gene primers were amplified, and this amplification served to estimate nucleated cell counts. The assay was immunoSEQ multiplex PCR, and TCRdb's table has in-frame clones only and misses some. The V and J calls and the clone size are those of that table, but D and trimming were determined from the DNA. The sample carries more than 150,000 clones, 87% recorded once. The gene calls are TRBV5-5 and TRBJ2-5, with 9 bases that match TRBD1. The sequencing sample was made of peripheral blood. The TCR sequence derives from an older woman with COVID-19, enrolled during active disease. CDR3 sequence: CASSLGQGVETQYF. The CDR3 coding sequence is TGTGCCAGCAGCTTGGGACAGGGGGTGGAGACCCAGTACTTC.